The 27 T cell receptor beta chains in this list originate from one sample, sequenced in a study of identical twins. TCRdb fed the 5' RACE reads into MiXCR, producing one record per CDR3 protein. This table has about 720,000 distinct CDR3 sequences, about 9.4% appearing once. These same records also appear under a second study, on yellow fever vaccine responses in identical twins.

What was sequenced was PBMCs. The receptors derive from a woman younger than 35 in good health.

The chain couples TRBV7-9 to TRBJ2-3, with D possibly being TRBD1 or TRBD2 (5 bases each). Germline CDR1 reads SEHNR; CDR2 reads FQNEAQ (reference sequence). V was clipped by 4 bases and J by 7 bases, with 18 bases between them. The CDR3 extends over 15 amino acids. The CDR3 DNA sequence: TGTGCCAGCAGCTCCTCGGGGCATATCTCCCATACGCAGTATTTT. This gives the protein CASSSSGHISHTQYF.

This clonotype was counted many times. This rearrangement joins TRBV6-5 to TRBJ1-2; TRBD1 is a possible D gene (6 bases). This CDR3 has 16 residues. Germline assignment: CDR1 MNHEY and CDR2 SVGAGI. Trimming left V 4 bases short and J 1 base short, with 16 bases between. CDR3 nucleotide sequence: TGTGCCAGCAGTTCCCCCGGGACACCGGTTAACTATGGCTACACCTTC. Residues: CASSSPGTPVNYGYTF.

In its sample, this clonotype was seen a few times. The chain links TRBV4-3 to TRBJ2-7, with TRBD2 as a possible D gene (5 bases). Germline loops: CDR1 LGHNA, CDR2 YSLEER. V was cut by 0 bases and J by 6 bases, with 12 bases left in between. This CDR3 is 14 amino acids long. This CDR3 reads CASSQDRGGPEQYF. The DNA for the CDR3 is TGCGCCAGCAGCCAAGACCGAGGAGGCCCCGAGCAGTACTTC.

This clonotype was observed a handful of times. This chain connects TRBV30 to TRBJ2-2; either TRBD1 or TRBD2 may fit D (5 bases each). CDR1 and CDR2 from the germline V gene are GTSNPN and SVGIG (reference sequence). This CDR3 comprises 12 residues. V was clipped by 4 bases and J by 5 bases, with 8 bases between them. The CDR3 region is CAWMRGTGELFF. The CDR3 region has the DNA TGTGCCTGGATGAGGGGTACCGGGGAGCTGTTTTTT.

The chain carries TRBV28 and TRBJ2-7; no definite D call. Per the germline V gene, CDR1 is MDHEN and CDR2 is SYDVKM. V was trimmed by 8 bases and J by 1 base, leaving 12 bases between them. There are 13 residues in the CDR3. This CDR3 is CASLRVESYEQYF. The CDR3 DNA sequence: TGTGCCAGCCTAAGGGTCGAGTCCTACGAGCAGTACTTC.

This clonotype was recorded at least ten times. V usage is TRBV3-1 and J usage is TRBJ2-1; 13 bases line up with TRBD2. CDR3 length: 17 residues. J was trimmed by 2 bases and V by 0 bases; bases with no gene match: 1. CDR1 and CDR2 (germline): LGHDT, YNNKEL (reference sequence). In DNA, the CDR3 is TGTGCCAGCAGCCAAGAACTAGCGGGAGGGCCCTACAATGAGCAGTTCTTC. Its translation is CASSQELAGGPYNEQFF.

The chain is built from TRBV4-2 and TRBJ2-3; D not certain. The germline gives CDR1 LGHNA, CDR2 YNFKEQ. CDR3 length: 14 residues. Deletions cut 0 bases from V and 2 bases from J, with 6 bases between. The CDR3, as DNA: TGTGCCAGCAGCCAAGAACTACTCACAGATACGCAGTATTTT. Protein product: CASSQELLTDTQYF.

This clonotype was detected ten times or more. The rearrangement joins TRBV28 to TRBJ2-7; D uncertain. The CDR3 spans 16 residues. V shed 5 bases and J shed 6 bases, with 23 bases lying between them. Germline CDR1 reads MDHEN; CDR2 reads SYDVKM. CDR3 sequence (DNA): TGTGCCAGCAGTCCCCACCCGACGGCAATACAAGGCGAGCAGTACTTC. It translates to CASSPHPTAIQGEQYF.

A few counts support this clonotype. J is TRBJ2-1 and V is TRBV12-3 or TRBV12-4; D is undetermined. The CDR3 spans 17 residues. V lost 4 bases and J 2 bases, leaving 18 bases between the germline ends. CDR3 bases: TGTGCCAGCAGTTCCTCCAGCCTCGACAACCCCTACAATGAGCAGTTCTTC. Encoded protein: CASSSSSLDNPYNEQFF.

The V call is TRBV7-2, the J call TRBJ2-2, with D possibly matching TRBD2 (5 bases). V shed 3 bases and J shed 1 base, with 9 bases lying between them. The CDR3 runs to 15 residues. Germline loops: CDR1 SGHTA, CDR2 FQGNSA. The CDR3: CASSFYAGNTGELFF. The CDR3 nucleotides are TGTGCCAGCAGCTTCTACGCGGGGAACACCGGGGAGCTGTTTTTT.

A few counts support this clonotype. This chain uses TRBV9 with TRBJ2-2; D might be TRBD1 (6 bases). The germline V and J ends were trimmed by 3 bases and 2 bases, with 11 bases remaining between them. This CDR3 has 15 amino acids. Per germline, CDR1 SGDLS and CDR2 YYNGEE. CDR3 protein: CASSAPTGNTGELFF. For the CDR3, the DNA is TGTGCCAGCAGCGCACCGACAGGCAACACCGGGGAGCTGTTTTTT. Complete variable domain (other parts from reference TRBV9 and TRBJ2-2): DSGVTQTPKHLITATGQRVTLRCSPRSGDLSVYWYQQSLDQGLQFLIQYYNGEERAKGNILERFSAQQFPDLHSELNLSSLELGDSALYFCASSAPTGNTGELFFGEGSRLTVL.

V usage is TRBV3-1 and J usage is TRBJ2-3; D is uncertain. The germline gives CDR1 LGHDT, CDR2 YNNKEL (reference sequence). Deletions cut 4 bases from V and 1 base from J, with 12 bases between. CDR3 size: 15 residues. The CDR3 DNA is TGTGCCAGCAGCCCGATCGGGTCCCGCACAGATACGCAGTATTTT. It is translated as CASSPIGSRTDTQYF.

The gene calls are TRBV11-2 and TRBJ2-3; 11 bases align to TRBD2. V dropped 2 bases and J dropped 3; count of bases not matched to a gene: 13. The CDR3 loop spans 19 amino acids. The germline V gene has CDR1 SGHAT and CDR2 FQNNGV. CDR3: CASSLLSLGLAGGTDTQYF. CDR3 bases: TGTGCCAGCAGCTTACTTAGCTTAGGGCTAGCGGGAGGAACAGATACGCAGTATTTT.

This clonotype has just a few counts. The J gene is TRBJ2-3, the V gene TRBV3-1, with TRBD2 matching 7 bases. This CDR3 is 17 amino acids long. Per germline, CDR1 LGHDT and CDR2 YNNKEL (reference sequence). V was clipped by 0 bases and J by 1 base; unmatched bases: 7. The CDR3 spells CASSQDGILAGTDTQYF. The CDR3, as DNA: TGTGCCAGCAGCCAAGATGGGATCCTAGCGGGCACAGATACGCAGTATTTT.

This clonotype was found many times. The chain couples TRBV3-1 to TRBJ2-7, with D perhaps being TRBD1 or TRBD2 (5 bases each). The germline V and J ends were trimmed by 2 bases and 5 bases, with 13 bases remaining between them. The CDR3 is 14 residues long. CDR1 and CDR2 from the germline V gene are LGHDT and YNNKEL (reference sequence). CDR3 sequence reads: CASSQRDGRNEQYF. The DNA for the CDR3 is TGTGCCAGCAGCCAACGGGACGGCCGGAACGAGCAGTACTTC.

This chain uses TRBV19 with TRBJ2-3; D may be TRBD1 (6 bases). CDR1 LNHDA and CDR2 SQIVND come from the germline V gene (reference sequence). Trimming left V 5 bases short and J 4 bases short, with 19 bases between. There are 16 residues in the CDR3. CDR3 sequence reads: CASSSPGTPEADTQYF. Here the CDR3 DNA reads TGTGCCAGTAGTTCCCCCGGGACACCCGAAGCAGATACGCAGTATTTT.

This clonotype was found a few times. The gene calls are TRBV4-2 and TRBJ1-1; 9 bases agree with TRBD1. The CDR3 contains 15 residues. Per the germline V gene, CDR1 is LGHNA and CDR2 is YNFKEQ. Trimming took 3 bases from V and 5 from J; bases not matched to a gene: 7. The CDR3 DNA is TGTGCCAGCAGCCAGTATACAGGGGGCGAAACTGAAGCTTTCTTT. This gives the protein CASSQYTGGETEAFF.

This clonotype was detected only a few times. The chain employs TRBV10-3 and TRBJ2-3; 9 bases are shared with TRBD1. J gave up 1 base and V 6 bases, and 5 bases lay outside the gene matches. Germline V gives CDR1 ENHRY, CDR2 SYGVKD. This CDR3 comprises 15 residues. Here the CDR3 DNA reads TGTGCCATCAGGGAGGGACAGGGCCGCACAGATACGCAGTATTTT. Residues: CAIREGQGRTDTQYF.

The V gene is TRBV20-1, the J gene TRBJ2-3; 10 nucleotides align to TRBD2. V shed 5 bases and J 3 bases; nucleotides not matched to a gene: 8. Germline CDR1 and CDR2: DFQATT and SNEGSKA (reference sequence). This CDR3 has 15 residues. This CDR3 is CSAGTSGTRTDTQYF. CDR3 nucleotide sequence: TGCAGTGCTGGTACTAGCGGGACTCGGACAGATACGCAGTATTTT.

This clonotype occurred many times. V usage is TRBV6-2 or TRBV6-3 and J usage is TRBJ2-1; 8 bases agree with TRBD2. The CDR3 totals 15 residues. Germline assignment: CDR1 MNHEY and CDR2 SVGEGT. V lost 5 bases and J lost 5; bases outside the gene matches: 8. The CDR3 sequence: CASSRAGVLNNEQFF. CDR3 nucleotides: TGTGCCAGCAGTAGAGCGGGGGTATTAAACAATGAGCAGTTCTTC.

CDR3 residues: CATSSGLAGLDQFF. The CDR3 DNA reads as TGTGCCACCAGCAGCGGGCTAGCGGGTTTGGATCAGTTCTTC. The chain recombines TRBV15 with TRBJ2-1, with TRBD2 matching 8 bases. The junction had 11 bases not matched to a gene; V was cut back by 3 bases and J by 13 bases. This CDR3 comprises 14 residues. CDR1 LNHNV and CDR2 YYDKDF come from the germline V gene (reference sequence).

The gene calls are TRBV11-3 and TRBJ1-1; no reliable D call. This CDR3 has 13 residues. V was pared by 5 bases and J by 0 bases, with 7 bases between. Germline values: CDR1 SGHNT, CDR2 YENEEA. The CDR3 sequence: CASSRSMNTEAFF. CDR3 coding DNA: TGTGCCAGCAGCCGTTCTATGAACACTGAAGCTTTCTTT.

This chain joins TRBV7-2 and TRBJ2-1; 7 bases agree with TRBD2. The J segment lost 8 bases and the V segment lost 1 base, leaving 8 bases of the junction unmatched. CDR1 is SGHTA, CDR2 FQGNSA, per germline. The CDR3 has 15 residues. The CDR3, as DNA: TGTGCCAGCAGCTTAGGACAGACTAGCAGGCATGAGCAGTTCTTC. Its protein product is CASSLGQTSRHEQFF.

The chain recombines TRBV6-5 with TRBJ1-3; a weak D match, TRBD1 (5 bases). This CDR3 has 13 residues. V was shortened by 5 bases and J by 12 bases, with 17 bases between the two germline ends. Germline CDR1 and CDR2: MNHEY and SVGAGI. CDR3 in amino acids: CASSPTDVDIIYF. In DNA form, the CDR3 reads TGTGCCAGCAGTCCGACGGACGTGGACATCATATATTTT.

This clonotype was counted ten times or more. The rearrangement links TRBV12-3 or TRBV12-4 to TRBJ2-1; TRBD2 agrees at 14 bases. The CDR3 is 16 residues long. After removal of 4 bases from V and 7 bases from J, the junction contained 6 bases not matched to a gene. The CDR3 spells CASSSGLAGGRNEQFF. The CDR3 nucleotides are TGTGCCAGCAGTTCCGGACTAGCGGGAGGTAGAAATGAGCAGTTCTTC.

This clonotype has at least ten counts. The chain recombines TRBV12-3 or TRBV12-4 with TRBJ2-7; 9 bases match TRBD1. The CDR3 has 14 amino acids. V was clipped by 6 bases and J by 3 bases; unmatched bases: 6. CDR3 bases: TGTGCCAGCAGCCCCAACAGGGGGCTCTACGAGCAGTACTTC. This codes for CASSPNRGLYEQYF.

This clonotype occurred a few times. This chain uses TRBV29-1 with TRBJ1-2, with D unclear. The ends were cut back, 7 bases at V and 4 bases at J, with 4 bases in the middle. The CDR3 loop spans 9 amino acids. CDR1 and CDR2 from the germline V gene are SQVTM and ANQGSEA. The CDR3 bases are TGCAGCGAGGGCTATGGCTACACCTTC. Encoded protein: CSEGYGYTF.